This TCR beta chain was found in a study of T-cell reconstitution after alpha-beta-depleted transplantation in children. Preparing the TCRbeta library involved the use of unique molecular identifiers. Each CDR3 protein is one row after TCRdb ran MiXCR on the PCR reads. This table holds around 700,000 distinct CDR3 sequences, 13% found once. This CDR3 spans 16 amino acids. V shed 5 bases, J shed 7 bases, and the junction held 9 bases outside the gene matches. Germline CDR1 is SEHNR and CDR2 is FQNEAQ (reference sequence). V is TRBV7-9 and J is TRBJ1-6; 9 bases map to TRBD1. The TCR sequence derives from a girl aged 2-10 years with congenital amegakaryocytic thrombocytopenia, due to receive a stem cell transplant. Source: PBMCs, taken before TCRalphabeta/CD19-depleted stem cell transplant. CDR3 DNA: TGTGCCAGCAGCCGGCGAGGGACAGGGACCAATTCACCCCTCCACTTT. It translates to CASSRRGTGTNSPLHF.